This T cell receptor (beta chain) is drawn from a study of Ad26.COV2.S vaccination and SARS-CoV-2 variants. On the study more broadly: Once, or twice with 56 days between doses, Ad26.COV2.S was given intramuscularly.

V dropped 5 bases and J dropped 5 bases, with 15 bases sitting between them. This CDR3 spans 14 amino acids. The germline CDR1 and CDR2 sequences are SGHAT and FQNNGV. Sample treatment: around 19 received Ad26.COV2.S at low or high dose, single or two shots; several received placebo; per-sample allocation not given. Sample collection was performed on day 63 after the first vaccine or placebo injection. The donor was a Boston adult aged 18-55 years. Data came from immunoSEQ multiplex PCR; TCRdb stores just in-frame clones and leaves some out. Seen here are 200,000 to 250,000 clones, approximately 90% observed once, and the top ten hold around a tenth. Worth noting for this clone: Its target is not known.

Study observations and caveats: Measures of TCR breadth and depth may have fallen short of total T cell responses. Spike-specific TCR breadth was greater in vaccine than placebo recipients.

The source material was peripheral blood, sampled in a trial of Ad26.COV2.S vaccine versus placebo. This receptor was obtained from a person between 18 and 65 years old who received the Ad26.COV2.S COVID-19 vaccine or a placebo. V and J are TRBV11-2 and TRBJ2-5; TRBD1 or TRBD2 may be the D gene (6 bases each). The CDR3 region is CASSPGGPAETQYF. In DNA form, the CDR3 reads TGTGCCAGCAGCCCTGGGGGGCCGGCGGAGACCCAGTACTTC. Based on the CDR3 plus reference TRBV11-2 and TRBJ2-5, the full variable domain is EAGVAQSPRYKIIEKRQSVAFWCNPISGHATLYWYQQILGQGPKLLIQFQNNGVVDDSQLPKDRFSAERLKGVDSTLKIQPAKLEDSAVYLCASSPGGPAETQYFGPGTRLLVL.